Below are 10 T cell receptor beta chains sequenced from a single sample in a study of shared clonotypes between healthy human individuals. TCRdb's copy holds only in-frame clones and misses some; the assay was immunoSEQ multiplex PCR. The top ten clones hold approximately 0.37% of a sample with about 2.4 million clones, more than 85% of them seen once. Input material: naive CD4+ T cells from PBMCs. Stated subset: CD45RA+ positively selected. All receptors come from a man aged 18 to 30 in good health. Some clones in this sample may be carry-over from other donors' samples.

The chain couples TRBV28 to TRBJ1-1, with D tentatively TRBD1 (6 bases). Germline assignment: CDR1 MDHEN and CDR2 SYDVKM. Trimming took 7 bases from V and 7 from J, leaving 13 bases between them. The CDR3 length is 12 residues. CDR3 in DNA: TGTGCCAGCAACGAGGGGGGGCGTGAAGCTTTCTTT. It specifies CASNEGGREAFF.

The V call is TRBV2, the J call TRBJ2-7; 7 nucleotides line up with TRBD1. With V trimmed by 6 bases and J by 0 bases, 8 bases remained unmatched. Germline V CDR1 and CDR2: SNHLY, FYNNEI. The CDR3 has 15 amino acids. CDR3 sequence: CASRRGQEPSYEQYF. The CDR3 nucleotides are TGTGCCAGCAGGAGGGGGCAGGAACCCTCCTACGAGCAGTACTTC.

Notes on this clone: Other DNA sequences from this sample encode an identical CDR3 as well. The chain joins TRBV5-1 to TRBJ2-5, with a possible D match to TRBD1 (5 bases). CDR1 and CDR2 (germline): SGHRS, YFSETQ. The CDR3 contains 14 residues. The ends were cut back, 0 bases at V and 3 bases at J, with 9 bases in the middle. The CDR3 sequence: CASSLGQPKETQYF. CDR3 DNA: TGCGCCAGCAGCTTGGGACAGCCTAAAGAGACCCAGTACTTC.

The DNA for the CDR3 is TGCGCCAGCAGCTTGTATGGGGGGAGTCTCGTGTTCTACGAGCAGTACTTC. Its translation is CASSLYGGSLVFYEQYF. This chain uses TRBV5-1 with TRBJ2-7; D may be TRBD2 (6 bases). Trimming left V 1 base short and J 3 bases short, with 20 bases between. CDR3 length: 17 residues. Looked up from germline, CDR1 is SGHRS and CDR2 is YFSETQ.

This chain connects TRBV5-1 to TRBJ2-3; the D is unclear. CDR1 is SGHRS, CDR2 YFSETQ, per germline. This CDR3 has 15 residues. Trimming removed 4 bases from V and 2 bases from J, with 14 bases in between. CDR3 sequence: CASSAEPRYTDTQYF. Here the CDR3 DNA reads TGCGCCAGCAGCGCCGAACCTCGATACACAGATACGCAGTATTTT.

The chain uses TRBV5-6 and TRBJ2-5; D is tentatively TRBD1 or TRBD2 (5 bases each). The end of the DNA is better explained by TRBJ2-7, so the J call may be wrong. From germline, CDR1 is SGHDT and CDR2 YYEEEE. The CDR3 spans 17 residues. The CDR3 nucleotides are TGTGCCAGCAGCTTGGCGGCTGGGACGCAGTTTTCCTACGAGCAGTACTTC. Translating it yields CASSLAAGTQFSYEQYF.

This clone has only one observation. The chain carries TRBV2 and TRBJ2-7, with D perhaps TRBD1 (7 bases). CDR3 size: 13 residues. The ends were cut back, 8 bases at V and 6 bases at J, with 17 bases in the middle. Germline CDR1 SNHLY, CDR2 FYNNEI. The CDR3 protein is CASGPGQGGEQYF. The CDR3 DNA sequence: TGTGCCAGCGGCCCGGGGCAGGGGGGCGAGCAGTACTTC.

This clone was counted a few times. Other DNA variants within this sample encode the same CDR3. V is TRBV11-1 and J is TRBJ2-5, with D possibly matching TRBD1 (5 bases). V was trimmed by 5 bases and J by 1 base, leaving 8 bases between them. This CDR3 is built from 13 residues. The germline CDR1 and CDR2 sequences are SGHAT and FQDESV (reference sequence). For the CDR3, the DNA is TGTGCCAGCAGCCGGACACCCCAAGAGACCCAGTACTTC. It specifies CASSRTPQETQYF.

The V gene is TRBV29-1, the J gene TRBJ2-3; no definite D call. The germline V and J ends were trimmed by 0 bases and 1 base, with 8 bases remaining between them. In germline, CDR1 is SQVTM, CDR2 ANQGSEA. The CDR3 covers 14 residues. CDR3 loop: CSVEDRRRTDTQYF. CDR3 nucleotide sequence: TGCAGCGTTGAAGATCGCCGGCGCACAGATACGCAGTATTTT.

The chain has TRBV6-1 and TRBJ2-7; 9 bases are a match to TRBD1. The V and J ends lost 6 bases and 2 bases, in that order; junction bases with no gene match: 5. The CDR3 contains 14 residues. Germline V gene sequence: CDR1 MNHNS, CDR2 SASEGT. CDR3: CASSRTGAAYEQYF. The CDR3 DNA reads TGTGCCAGCAGCCGGACAGGGGCGGCCTACGAGCAGTACTTC.